Given below is one T cell receptor (beta chain) in context. Its target is unknown. Per sample, reverse transcription was split into eight reactions. TCRdb re-called the 5' RACE reads and catalogs CDR3 proteins one per entry, DNA excluded. In all, the sample yields about 210,000 distinct CDR3 sequences. The entry originates in a study of monozygotic twins with inflammatory bowel disease. Overall study results and limits: Support for any single strong IBD-associated signal or clonotype was not found.

The source is a human donor with ulcerative colitis or Crohn's disease, or a healthy co-twin of an affected twin (not recorded which). The sample taken for sequencing was blood.

The CDR3 is CASSSTGDVEQFF. The V and J genes are TRBV27 and TRBJ2-1; without DNA, the TCRdb call of TRBD1 cannot be checked. This CDR3 region has 13 residues. In germline, CDR1 is MNHEY, CDR2 SMNVEV (reference sequence).